The present T cell receptor beta chain was sequenced within a study of control samples from healthy donors and cancer patients. The CDR3 length is 12 residues. Germline V gives CDR1 SGHDN, CDR2 FVKESK. Trimming took off 1 base at V and 3 bases at J, with 1 base between the two ends. Only in-frame clones appear in the TCRdb table, and some are missing; sequencing was by immunoSEQ multiplex PCR. This table has around 170,000 clones, roughly 92% appearing once. Specimen: blood. The sequence derives from a man in his thirties or forties in good health. The V call is TRBV14, the J call TRBJ2-1, with D uncertain. The CDR3 DNA sequence: TGTGCCAGCAGCCAAGGCTACAATGAGCAGTTCTTC. The encoded protein is CASSQGYNEQFF.